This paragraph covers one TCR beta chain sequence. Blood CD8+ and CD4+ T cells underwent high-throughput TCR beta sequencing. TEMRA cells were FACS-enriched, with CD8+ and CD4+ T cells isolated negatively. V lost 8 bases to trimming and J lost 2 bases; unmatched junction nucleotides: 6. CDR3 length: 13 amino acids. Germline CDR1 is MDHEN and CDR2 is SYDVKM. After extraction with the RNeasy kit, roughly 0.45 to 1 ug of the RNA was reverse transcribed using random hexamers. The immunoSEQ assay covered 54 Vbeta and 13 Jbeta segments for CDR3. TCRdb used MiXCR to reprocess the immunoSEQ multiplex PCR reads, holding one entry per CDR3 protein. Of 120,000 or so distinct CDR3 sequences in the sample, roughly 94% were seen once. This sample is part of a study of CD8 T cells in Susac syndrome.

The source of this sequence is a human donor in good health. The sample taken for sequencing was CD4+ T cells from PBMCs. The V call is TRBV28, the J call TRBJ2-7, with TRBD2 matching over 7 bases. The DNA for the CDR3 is TGTGCCAGCCGCACGGGGGGAACCTACGAGCAGTACTTC. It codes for CASRTGGTYEQYF. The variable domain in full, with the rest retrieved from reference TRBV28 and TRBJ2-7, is DVKVTQSSRYLVKRTGEKVFLECVQDMDHENMFWYRQDPGLGLRLIYFSYDVKMKEKGDIPEGYSVSREKKERFSLILESASTNQTSMYLCASRTGGTYEQYFGPGTRLTVT.